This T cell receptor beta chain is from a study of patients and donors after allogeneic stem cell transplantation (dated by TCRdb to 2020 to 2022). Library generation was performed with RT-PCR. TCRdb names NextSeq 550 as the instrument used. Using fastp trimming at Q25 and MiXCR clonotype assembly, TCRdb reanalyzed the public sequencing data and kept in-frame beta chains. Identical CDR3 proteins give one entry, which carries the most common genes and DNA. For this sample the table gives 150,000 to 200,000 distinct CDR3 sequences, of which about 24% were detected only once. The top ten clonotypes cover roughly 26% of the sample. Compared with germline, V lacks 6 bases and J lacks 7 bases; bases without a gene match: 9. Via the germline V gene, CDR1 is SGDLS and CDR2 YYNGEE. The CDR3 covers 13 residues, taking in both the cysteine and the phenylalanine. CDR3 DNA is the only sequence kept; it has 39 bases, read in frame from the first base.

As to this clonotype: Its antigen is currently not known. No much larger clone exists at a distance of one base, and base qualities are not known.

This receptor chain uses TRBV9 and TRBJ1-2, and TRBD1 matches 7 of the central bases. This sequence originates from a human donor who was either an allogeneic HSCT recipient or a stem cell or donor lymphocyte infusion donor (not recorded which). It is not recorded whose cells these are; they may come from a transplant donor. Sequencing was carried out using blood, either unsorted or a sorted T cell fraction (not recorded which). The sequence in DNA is TGTGCCAGCACCCCAGGGGGGGCAATTGGCTACACCTTC. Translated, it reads CASTPGGAIGYTF. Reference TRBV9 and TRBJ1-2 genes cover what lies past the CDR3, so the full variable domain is DSGVTQTPKHLITATGQRVTLRCSPRSGDLSVYWYQQSLDQGLQFLIQYYNGEERAKGNILERFSAQQFPDLHSELNLSSLELGDSALYFCASTPGGAIGYTFGSGTRLTVV.